The 8 T cell receptor beta chains reported below all come from one sample, sequenced in a study of molecular identifiers for immune sequencing clone quantification. Using its own MiXCR run on the PCR reads, TCRdb lists one record per CDR3 protein. This table has 60,000 to 70,000 distinct CDR3 sequences, 15% to 20% appearing once. Sequenced: naive CD8+ T cells from blood, with Jurkat cell RNA spiked in. Indicated subset: FACS-sorted CD8+CD4-CCR7+CD45RA+ naive T cells. All receptors derive from a human donor in good health. Some libraries in this study had Jurkat cell RNA spiked in.

Many counts were recorded for this clonotype. V gene TRBV13 combines with J gene TRBJ2-1; TRBD2 matches 7 bases. From germline, CDR1 is PRHDT and CDR2 FYEKMQ (reference sequence). CDR3 size: 15 residues. V lost 5 bases, J lost 8 bases, and 12 bases stayed unmatched. The CDR3 DNA reads as TGTGCCAGCAGCCCCTTCGGGGCGGGAGTTTATGAGCAGTTCTTC. The encoded protein is CASSPFGAGVYEQFF.

Turning to this clonotype: This clone may be a read error of a much larger clone one base away. The J gene is TRBJ1-1, the V gene TRBV11-2; D might be TRBD1 (5 bases). Germline-derived CDR1 and CDR2 are SGHAT and FQNNGV. With 5 bases removed from V and 4 bases from J, the gap between germline ends came to 17 bases. The CDR3 runs to 15 residues. CDR3 coding DNA: TGTGCCAGCAGCACCGCCTCAGGGACCGGCACTGAAGCTTTCTTT. It yields the protein CASSTASGTGTEAFF.

This clonotype was recorded many times. The V call is TRBV7-9, the J call TRBJ1-2; D remains ambiguous. There are 15 residues in the CDR3. Per the germline V gene, CDR1 is SEHNR and CDR2 is FQNEAQ (reference sequence). With 3 bases removed from V and 1 base from J, the gap between germline ends came to 12 bases. The CDR3 here is CASSLNDGINYGYTF. In nucleotides, the CDR3 is TGTGCCAGCAGCTTGAACGACGGAATTAACTATGGCTACACCTTC.

This clonotype was counted ten times or more. This chain joins TRBV19 and TRBJ1-1, with 7 bases matching TRBD1. This CDR3 is 15 amino acids long. J gave up 3 bases and V 8 bases, and 12 bases lay outside the gene matches. Per the germline V gene, CDR1 is LNHDA and CDR2 is SQIVND (reference sequence). CDR3 DNA: TGTGCCAGTCAAGGACAGGACCCGATTCACACTGAAGCTTTCTTT. Translating gives CASQGQDPIHTEAFF. Full variable domain (remainder filled in from reference TRBV19 and TRBJ1-1): DGGITQSPKYLFRKEGQNVTLSCEQNLNHDAMYWYRQDPGQGLRLIYYSQIVNDFQKGDIAEGYSVSREKKESFPLTVTSAQKNPTAFYLCASQGQDPIHTEAFFGQGTRLTVV.

This clonotype was picked up many times. V gene TRBV19 combines with J gene TRBJ2-7; TRBD2 matches 10 bases. The germline V gene encodes CDR1 LNHDA and CDR2 SQIVND (reference sequence). The trim removed 6 bases at V and 0 bases at J, leaving 5 bases unmatched. The CDR3 is 15 residues long. CDR3 region: CASRHLAGASYEQYF. The CDR3 DNA is TGTGCCAGTAGGCATCTAGCGGGAGCCTCCTACGAGCAGTACTTC. The complete variable domain, with remaining parts taken from reference TRBV19 and TRBJ2-7, reads DGGITQSPKYLFRKEGQNVTLSCEQNLNHDAMYWYRQDPGQGLRLIYYSQIVNDFQKGDIAEGYSVSREKKESFPLTVTSAQKNPTAFYLCASRHLAGASYEQYFGPGTRLTVT.

This sequence joins TRBV7-2 and TRBJ2-3; D is perhaps TRBD2 (6 bases). In germline, CDR1 is SGHTA, CDR2 FQGNSA. The CDR3 loop spans 13 amino acids. The ends were cut back, 5 bases at V and 8 bases at J, with 14 bases in the middle. Written as DNA, the CDR3 is TGTGCCAGCAGCACGGGAGTGACGGGTACGCAGTATTTT. Its translation is CASSTGVTGTQYF.

This clonotype came up a few times. V and J are TRBV11-3 and TRBJ2-5; 7 bases agree with TRBD2. The germline gives CDR1 SGHNT, CDR2 YENEEA. V lost 4 bases and J lost 3; bases outside the gene matches: 8. This CDR3 spans 15 amino acids. Here the CDR3 reads CASSSPGRDKETQYF. CDR3 in DNA: TGTGCCAGCAGCTCACCGGGGAGGGATAAAGAGACCCAGTACTTC.

Concerning this clonotype itself: This may arise from a read error, as a much more abundant clone is one base away. This chain uses TRBV13 with TRBJ1-1; the D gene is possibly TRBD1 (5 bases). CDR3 length: 14 amino acids. Germline V lookup: CDR1 PRHDT, CDR2 FYEKMQ (reference sequence). CDR3 DNA sequence: TGTGCCAGCGGCTTAGTTGGGACGGATGTTGGAGCTTTCTTT. It codes for CASGLVGTDVGAFF.